These T cell receptor beta chains were read from a single sample in a study of human T cells and chemical hapten exposure. TCRdb itself ran the RACE reads through MiXCR, one entry per CDR3 protein. The profile shows tens of thousands of distinct CDR3 sequences, 4.3% of them singletons. The sample consisted of whole blood. These receptors all stem from a female donor in good health. Some clones in this sample may be carry-over from other donors' samples. CDR3s leave out the opening cysteine and the closing phenylalanine or tryptophan. The D gene is left open where the match is weak.

len: 13
j_gene: TRBJ1-4
d_gene: -
v_gene: TRBV12-3/TRBV12-4
CDR3aa: ASSPWGWGYEKLF

len: 10
j_gene: TRBJ2-1
d_gene: -
v_gene: TRBV20-1
CDR3aa: SAPRQVNEQF

len: 14
j_gene: TRBJ1-1
d_gene: -
v_gene: TRBV20-1
CDR3aa: SAREWGGRSDTEAF

len: 10
j_gene: TRBJ1-1
d_gene: -
v_gene: TRBV20-1
CDR3aa: SASETEPEAF

len: 12
j_gene: TRBJ2-7
d_gene: TRBD2
v_gene: TRBV12-3/TRBV12-4
CDR3aa: ASSSRGGSYEQY

len: 12
j_gene: TRBJ1-4
d_gene: -
v_gene: TRBV28
CDR3aa: ASSSPSLNEKLF

len: 16
j_gene: TRBJ2-3
d_gene: TRBD2
v_gene: TRBV20-1
CDR3aa: SARGPLRASGYTDTQY

len: 12
j_gene: TRBJ1-3
d_gene: -
v_gene: TRBV5-1
CDR3aa: ASSLDVTGNTIY

len: 13
j_gene: TRBJ1-6
d_gene: -
v_gene: TRBV13
CDR3aa: ASSLEQAYNSPLH

len: 11
j_gene: TRBJ1-3
d_gene: -
v_gene: TRBV30
CDR3aa: AWLRNSGNTIY

len: 10
j_gene: TRBJ2-7
d_gene: -
v_gene: TRBV10-3
CDR3aa: AISGSIDGQY

len: 11
j_gene: TRBJ2-3
d_gene: -
v_gene: TRBV14
CDR3aa: ASSHRRTDTQY

len: 14
j_gene: TRBJ1-5
d_gene: TRBD1
v_gene: TRBV10-2
CDR3aa: ASSESGTGGNQPQH

len: 10
j_gene: TRBJ2-7
d_gene: TRBD1
v_gene: TRBV29-1
CDR3aa: STGTGIGEQY

len: 15
j_gene: TRBJ2-1
d_gene: -
v_gene: TRBV10-3
CDR3aa: AISEPPGTDTYNEQF

len: 11
j_gene: TRBJ1-5
d_gene: -
v_gene: TRBV19
CDR3aa: ASSSQLNQPQH

len: 14
j_gene: TRBJ2-5
d_gene: -
v_gene: TRBV12-3/TRBV12-4
CDR3aa: ASSPRTGTYQETQY

len: 12
j_gene: TRBJ2-5
d_gene: TRBD1
v_gene: TRBV12-3/TRBV12-4
CDR3aa: ASRKDRGGETQY

len: 13
j_gene: TRBJ1-5
d_gene: -
v_gene: TRBV6-6
CDR3aa: ASREGRNSNQPQH

len: 13
j_gene: TRBJ1-4
d_gene: -
v_gene: TRBV2
CDR3aa: ASSEAGTPNEKLF

len: 16
j_gene: TRBJ1-2
d_gene: -
v_gene: TRBV5-1
CDR3aa: ASSHGPQGRLSNYGYT

len: 16
j_gene: TRBJ2-5
d_gene: -
v_gene: TRBV6-5
CDR3aa: ASSYSLPSGGVRETQY

len: 9
j_gene: TRBJ2-1
d_gene: -
v_gene: TRBV14
CDR3aa: ASSQYNEQF

len: 13
j_gene: TRBJ1-2
d_gene: -
v_gene: TRBV6-6
CDR3aa: ASSYSGSAIYGYT

len: 17
j_gene: TRBJ2-6
d_gene: TRBD1
v_gene: TRBV7-9
CDR3aa: ASSLSYGRGLPGANVLT

len: 16
j_gene: TRBJ2-6
d_gene: TRBD2
v_gene: TRBV5-1
CDR3aa: ASSPKRGGDSGANVLT

len: 16
j_gene: TRBJ2-3
d_gene: TRBD2
v_gene: TRBV11-1
CDR3aa: ASSHYPGTSGGADTQY

len: 10
j_gene: TRBJ1-5
d_gene: -
v_gene: TRBV6-2/TRBV6-3
CDR3aa: ASRTSNQPQH

len: 16
j_gene: TRBJ2-3
d_gene: -
v_gene: TRBV28
CDR3aa: ASSPSRGAAISTDTQY

len: 15
j_gene: TRBJ2-2
d_gene: TRBD2
v_gene: TRBV29-1
CDR3aa: SAGLAGAPSRIGELF

len: 13
j_gene: TRBJ2-1
d_gene: TRBD1
v_gene: TRBV6-6
CDR3aa: ASSLGQGIYNEQF

len: 11
j_gene: TRBJ1-1
d_gene: -
v_gene: TRBV29-1
CDR3aa: SVVGQTNTEAF

len: 12
j_gene: TRBJ1-2
d_gene: -
v_gene: TRBV27
CDR3aa: ASSLRRESYGYT

len: 11
j_gene: TRBJ1-1
d_gene: -
v_gene: TRBV29-1
CDR3aa: SVALQGDTEAF

len: 12
j_gene: TRBJ2-3
d_gene: TRBD1
v_gene: TRBV10-3
CDR3aa: AISGTGGTDTQY

len: 14
j_gene: TRBJ2-2
d_gene: -
v_gene: TRBV6-6
CDR3aa: ASSYSGAVYTGELF

len: 14
j_gene: TRBJ2-3
d_gene: TRBD1
v_gene: TRBV5-6
CDR3aa: ASSAGTALSTDTQY

len: 17
j_gene: TRBJ1-5
d_gene: -
v_gene: TRBV4-1
CDR3aa: ASIRSPGRGFGDNQPQH

len: 10
j_gene: TRBJ1-6
d_gene: -
v_gene: TRBV2
CDR3aa: ASRKDRAPLH

len: 12
j_gene: TRBJ1-4
d_gene: -
v_gene: TRBV2
CDR3aa: ASSVQVTNEKLF

len: 12
j_gene: TRBJ2-1
d_gene: TRBD1
v_gene: TRBV7-9
CDR3aa: ASSLVQGMDEQF

len: 13
j_gene: TRBJ2-2
d_gene: TRBD1
v_gene: TRBV2
CDR3aa: ASTRDRANTGELF

len: 17
j_gene: TRBJ2-3
d_gene: TRBD2
v_gene: TRBV20-1
CDR3aa: SATGRGTSGGAGGDTQY

len: 12
j_gene: TRBJ1-6
d_gene: TRBD1
v_gene: TRBV20-1
CDR3aa: SASDRLSGSPLH

len: 13
j_gene: TRBJ1-1
d_gene: -
v_gene: TRBV5-1
CDR3aa: ASSGGYGQHNEAF

len: 13
j_gene: TRBJ1-1
d_gene: TRBD1
v_gene: TRBV28
CDR3aa: ASSLAGTGGTEAF

len: 12
j_gene: TRBJ2-2
d_gene: TRBD2
v_gene: TRBV20-1
CDR3aa: SAGTGGRTGELF

len: 12
j_gene: TRBJ2-6
d_gene: -
v_gene: TRBV20-1
CDR3aa: SANGAEGANVLT

len: 14
j_gene: TRBJ1-4
d_gene: -
v_gene: TRBV28
CDR3aa: ASHSIGGGGNEKLF

len: 11
j_gene: TRBJ2-7
d_gene: -
v_gene: TRBV20-1
CDR3aa: SARVVGSYEQY

len: 14
j_gene: TRBJ1-5
d_gene: TRBD1
v_gene: TRBV19
CDR3aa: ATRPPGQSFNQPQH

len: 14
j_gene: TRBJ1-5
d_gene: -
v_gene: TRBV6-1
CDR3aa: ASSERLSGGDQPQH

len: 12
j_gene: TRBJ2-1
d_gene: TRBD2
v_gene: TRBV20-1
CDR3aa: SSLGTSGKSRQF

len: 13
j_gene: TRBJ2-3
d_gene: TRBD1
v_gene: TRBV12-3/TRBV12-4
CDR3aa: ASRSRDRGQDTQY

len: 11
j_gene: TRBJ1-2
d_gene: -
v_gene: TRBV10-3
CDR3aa: AISESQGYGYT

len: 18
j_gene: TRBJ2-1
d_gene: TRBD2
v_gene: TRBV7-8
CDR3aa: ASSFPFGQRGPKAGNEQF

len: 13
j_gene: TRBJ2-7
d_gene: -
v_gene: TRBV7-2
CDR3aa: ASSLGLGLTYEQY

len: 18
j_gene: TRBJ2-7
d_gene: -
v_gene: TRBV9
CDR3aa: ASSEGGPLGGHKIPYEQY